This entry is about one T cell receptor (beta chain). The data belong to a study of T-cell reconstitution after alpha-beta-depleted transplantation in children. It was with unique molecular identifiers that the TCRbeta library was prepared. TCRdb used MiXCR to reprocess the PCR reads, holding one entry per CDR3 protein. The top ten hold about 4.2% of the sample, which has about 610,000 distinct CDR3 sequences, 10% seen once. V shed 5 bases and J shed 2 bases, with 10 bases lying between them. This CDR3 has 13 amino acids. The source is a human donor who donated a stem cell graft to a child with acute myeloid leukemia. Here the sequenced sample was PBMCs from the stem cell graft donor, taken from the stem cell graft. V gene TRBV12-3 or TRBV12-4 combines with J gene TRBJ2-7; no definite D call. CDR3 in DNA: TGTGCCAGCAGTATCCAGGAGACCTACGAGCAGTACTTC. It yields the protein CASSIQETYEQYF.